These 3 T cell receptor beta chains were sequenced from one sample in a study of blood T cells in healthy people across ages. A sample-barcoded 5' primer and a J-beta primer mix were used in a second PCR of roughly 7 to 11 cycles. TCRdb passed the 5' RACE reads through MiXCR, listing each CDR3 protein once. The profile shows about 1.5 million distinct CDR3 sequences, approximately 43% of them singletons. What was sequenced was blood. The receptors derive from a young woman in good health.

Points on this clonotype: This clone may be a read error of a much larger clone one base away. The chain employs TRBV10-3 and TRBJ1-2; no clear D gene. CDR1 ENHRY and CDR2 SYGVKD come from the germline V gene. This CDR3 is 14 amino acids long. The DNA for the CDR3 is TGTGCCATCAGTGGAGAGAGCGGGAACTATGGCTACAGCTTC. It codes for CAISGESGNYGYSF.

Only a few counts were recorded for this clonotype. The chain combines TRBV7-9 with TRBJ2-1; no clear D gene. Germline V gene data show CDR1 as SEHNR and CDR2 as FQNEAQ (reference sequence). Between the trimmed V and J ends, which lost 1 base and 0 bases, there was a span of 10 bases. The CDR3 runs to 16 residues. The CDR3 sequence is CASSLGLGFSYNEQFF. The CDR3 DNA follows: TGTGCCAGCAGCTTAGGCCTGGGTTTCTCCTACAATGAGCAGTTCTTC.

V gene TRBV24-1 combines with J gene TRBJ1-1; the D gene is possibly TRBD1 (6 bases). The CDR3 is 13 amino acids. Germline CDR1 and CDR2: KGHDR and SFDVKD. V was pared by 8 bases and J by 0 bases, with 9 bases between. The CDR3 is CATKDSLNTEAFF. The CDR3 region has the DNA TGTGCCACCAAGGACAGTTTGAACACTGAAGCTTTCTTT.